This TCR beta chain was obtained from a study of cytomegalovirus exposure and HLA in healthy donors. In the study overall: Earlier, fewer than 140 million unique TCR beta sequences were recovered from around 190 million T cells by an analysis. Points from the study as a whole: Reports indicate that TCR beta sequences accurately predicted the HLA-A and HLA-B alleles of most subjects.

With regard to this clone: Antigen specificity is unknown.

PCR used 60 Vbeta primers and 13 Jbeta primers. The data were produced by immunoSEQ multiplex PCR, yet TCRdb's version contains in-frame clones alone and is incomplete. This table holds more than 150,000 clones, around 72% found once. CDR3 length: 15 residues. The V and J ends lost 6 bases and 8 bases, in that order; junction bases with no gene match: 15. Germline values: CDR1 MGHRA, CDR2 YSYEKL. This sequence was found in a woman between 45 and 60 years old in good health and CMV-seropositive. The sequenced sample was PBMCs. The chain uses TRBV4-1 and TRBJ1-2, with 7 bases aligning to TRBD1. CDR3 nucleotide sequence: TGCGCCAGCAGACCCGAGACAGGGCGATCTTACGGCTACACCTTC. This sequence encodes CASRPETGRSYGYTF.